The sequence of this T cell receptor (beta chain) was determined in a study of blood T cell repertoires in COVID-19. TCRdb keeps only in-frame clones here, not all; method: immunoSEQ multiplex PCR. The sample lists some 80,000 clones; 60% to 85% were seen once. V lost 2 bases, J lost 6 bases, and 10 bases stayed unmatched. Germline V gene sequence: CDR1 MGHRA, CDR2 YSYEKL. The CDR3 sequence is 16 residues long. The sample comprised peripheral blood. The chain couples TRBV4-1 to TRBJ2-7, with TRBD1 matching over 10 bases. The sequence was collected from a woman aged 80 or older with active or convalescent COVID-19. The CDR3 reads CASSQNGQGGFGEQYF. The CDR3 DNA sequence: TGCGCCAGCAGCCAAAATGGACAGGGGGGTTTTGGCGAGCAGTACTTC.